Listed here are 22 T cell receptor beta chains from one sample, sequenced in a study of T cells in Graves' hyperthyroidism and ophthalmopathy. RNA transcripts were the template for amplifying TCR beta CDR3 regions. HTBI primers were used for first-round RT-PCR of the TCR CDR3. Each CDR3 protein is one row after TCRdb ran MiXCR on the multiplex PCR reads. Of 700,000 or so distinct CDR3 sequences in the sample, around 17% were seen once. Specimen: blood. The source is a man in his late teens or twenties with Graves' hyperthyroidism.

This clonotype has at least ten counts. This chain joins TRBV30 and TRBJ2-7; 9 positions agree with TRBD1. Germline CDR1 GTSNPN, CDR2 SVGIG (reference sequence). The length of the CDR3 is 18 residues. V dropped 1 base and J dropped 4; count of bases not matched to a gene: 17. CDR3 nucleotide sequence: TGTGCCTGGAGTGGGTCGGTGTTCGGGACAGGGAGTTGGTACGAGCAGTACTTC. Translated, it gives CAWSGSVFGTGSWYEQYF.

The rearrangement links TRBV24-1 to TRBJ2-1, with TRBD2 as a possible D gene (5 bases). V lost 3 bases to trimming and J lost 2 bases, with 7 bases between them. Germline-derived CDR1 and CDR2 are KGHDR and SFDVKD. The CDR3 has 14 amino acids. CDR3 nucleotide sequence: TGTGCCACCAGTGATCCCGGGACCTACAATGAGCAGTTCTTC. This codes for CATSDPGTYNEQFF.

This clonotype has more than one count but fewer than ten. V gene TRBV29-1 combines with J gene TRBJ2-1; 9 bases are a match to TRBD2. The CDR3 consists of 13 residues. With 6 bases clipped from V and 10 bases from J, the junction kept 10 bases outside the gene matches. Germline lookup yields CDR1 SQVTM and CDR2 ANQGSEA. CDR3 amino acids: CSVRHLAGYEQFF. The CDR3 region has the DNA TGCAGCGTCCGTCATCTAGCGGGATACGAGCAGTTCTTC.

Ten or more counts support this clonotype. The rearrangement uses TRBV29-1 and TRBJ2-5, with 7 bases aligning to TRBD1. The V gene end was trimmed by 1 base and the J gene end by 5 bases; junction bases not matched to a gene: 7. In germline, CDR1 is SQVTM, CDR2 ANQGSEA. The CDR3 is 14 residues long. The CDR3 is CSVEGATGPETQYF. The CDR3 DNA follows: TGCAGCGTTGAAGGCGCGACAGGGCCGGAGACCCAGTACTTC.

There are many counts of this clonotype. The V gene is TRBV12-3 or TRBV12-4, the J gene TRBJ1-2, with 7 positions matching TRBD1. After removal of 5 bases from V and 0 bases from J, the junction contained 9 bases not matched to a gene. The CDR3 has 16 amino acids. The CDR3 bases are TGTGCCAGCAGTGATACTGGGACAGCCGCTAACTATGGCTACACCTTC. It encodes CASSDTGTAANYGYTF.

The chain recombines TRBV7-9 with TRBJ2-7; the D is unclear. The CDR3 totals 13 residues. Germline V lookup: CDR1 SEHNR, CDR2 FQNEAQ (reference sequence). The V and J ends lost 1 base and 6 bases respectively, with 10 bases between them. CDR3 residues: CASSLGTAGEQYF. CDR3 bases: TGTGCCAGCAGCTTAGGGACGGCAGGCGAGCAGTACTTC. Full variable domain (remainder filled in from reference TRBV7-9 and TRBJ2-7): DTGVSQNPRHKITKRGQNVTFRCDPISEHNRLYWYRQTLGQGPEFLTYFQNEAQLEKSRLLSDRFSAERPKGSFSTLEIQRTEQGDSAMYLCASSLGTAGEQYFGPGTRLTVT.

This clonotype was seen more than once but under ten times. The V call is TRBV11-2, the J call TRBJ2-5, with a weak D call TRBD1 (6 bases). Trimming removed 3 bases at V and 3 bases at J, with 11 bases between. The germline V gene has CDR1 SGHAT and CDR2 FQNNGV. The CDR3 extends over 14 amino acids. The CDR3: CASSLGWTEETQYF. For the CDR3, the DNA is TGTGCCAGCAGCTTGGGGTGGACAGAAGAGACCCAGTACTTC.

This clonotype was recorded a few times. Mismatch with germline at one junction end may stem from a read error. V gene TRBV19 combines with J gene TRBJ2-7; no clear D. The CDR3 extends over 14 amino acids. Germline V lookup: CDR1 LNHDA, CDR2 SQIVND (reference sequence). The CDR3 sequence is CASSVDPATYEQYF. The CDR3 nucleotides read TGTGCCAGTAGTGTAGATCCGGCAACCTACGAGCAGTACTTC. Variable domain in full (rest from reference TRBV19 and TRBJ2-7): DGGITQSPKYLFRKEGQNVTLSCEQNLNHDAMYWYRQDPGQGLRLIYYSQIVNDFQKGDIAEGYSVSREKKESFPLTVTSAQKNPTAFYLCASSVDPATYEQYFGPGTRLTVT.

This clonotype was observed a few times. The rearrangement joins TRBV5-1 to TRBJ1-3; TRBD1 matches 7 bases. Germline CDR1 and CDR2: SGHRS and YFSETQ. The CDR3 has 16 amino acids. Unmatched junction bases numbered 8, after V lost 0 bases and J lost 5 bases. CDR3 sequence: CASSLDPRQGRNTIYF. Written as DNA, the CDR3 is TGCGCCAGCAGCTTGGACCCTCGACAGGGCAGAAACACCATATATTTT.

This chain's CDR3 is CSASQDGTGELFF. The CDR3 DNA sequence: TGCAGTGCTAGCCAGGACGGGACCGGGGAGCTGTTTTTT. V and J are TRBV20-1 and TRBJ2-2; no definite D call. This CDR3 spans 13 amino acids. Trimming stripped 3 bases from V and 5 bases from J, with 10 bases between. CDR1 DFQATT and CDR2 SNEGSKA come from the germline V gene (reference sequence).

The rearrangement joins TRBV20-1 to TRBJ2-2; D is possibly TRBD2 (5 bases). Trimming removed 0 bases at V and 5 bases at J, with 13 bases between. Germline assignment: CDR1 DFQATT and CDR2 SNEGSKA (reference sequence). The CDR3 contains 15 residues. In nucleotides, the CDR3 is TGCAGTGCTAGAGACAGGTCCCGGGGTACCGGGGAGCTGTTTTTT. Translation gives CSARDRSRGTGELFF.

This clonotype was seen a few times. The chain joins TRBV30 to TRBJ2-7; TRBD1 is a possible D gene (6 bases). From germline, CDR1 is GTSNPN and CDR2 SVGIG (reference sequence). This CDR3 has 12 amino acids. Deletions cut 3 bases from V and 7 bases from J, with 13 bases between. The CDR3 loop reads CAWSQMQGEQYF. The CDR3 DNA reads TGTGCCTGGAGCCAAATGCAGGGGGAGCAGTACTTC.

This clonotype was detected a few times. This chain connects TRBV5-1 to TRBJ2-2; 7 nucleotides align to TRBD1. CDR3 size: 15 residues. V lost 0 bases to trimming and J lost 7 bases; unmatched junction nucleotides: 6. Germline loops: CDR1 SGHRS, CDR2 YFSETQ. The CDR3 nucleotides are TGCGCCAGCAGCTTGGGGACAGGAAACGGCGGGGAGCTGTTTTTT. As protein: CASSLGTGNGGELFF.

This clonotype was observed at least ten times. V gene TRBV28 combines with J gene TRBJ1-2; D unclear. Trimming stripped 7 bases from V and 6 bases from J, with 15 bases between. CDR1 and CDR2 (germline): MDHEN, SYDVKM. The CDR3 has 13 amino acids. The CDR3 loop is CASISGRTHGYTF. The CDR3 DNA follows: TGTGCCAGCATCTCAGGCAGGACCCATGGCTACACCTTC.

This clonotype was counted ten times or more. V usage is TRBV11-1 and J usage is TRBJ2-1, with 8 bases that match TRBD2. Looked up from germline, CDR1 is SGHAT and CDR2 is FQDESV (reference sequence). The CDR3 loop spans 14 amino acids. Losses at the gene ends were 6 bases for V and 4 bases for J; bases not matched to a gene: 5. The CDR3 bases are TGTGCCAGCAGGCCAGCGGGGGCGTACAATGAGCAGTTCTTC. Encoded protein: CASRPAGAYNEQFF. The full variable domain, in which reference TRBV11-1 and TRBJ2-1 provide the parts outside the CDR3, is EAEVAQSPRYKITEKSQAVAFWCDPISGHATLYWYRQILGQGPELLVQFQDESVVDDSQLPKDRFSAERLKGVDSTLKIQPAELGDSAMYLCASRPAGAYNEQFFGPGTRLTVL.

The rearrangement links TRBV28 to TRBJ1-1, with a weak D call TRBD1 (5 bases). The V end was cut by 9 bases, the J end by 6 bases, with 11 bases between. Germline CDR1 is MDHEN and CDR2 is SYDVKM. The CDR3 runs to 11 residues. The CDR3 region is CASGWGPEAFF. In nucleotides, the CDR3 is TGTGCCAGTGGGTGGGGCCCTGAAGCTTTCTTT. The full variable domain, in which reference TRBV28 and TRBJ1-1 provide the parts outside the CDR3, is DVKVTQSSRYLVKRTGEKVFLECVQDMDHENMFWYRQDPGLGLRLIYFSYDVKMKEKGDIPEGYSVSREKKERFSLILESASTNQTSMYLCASGWGPEAFFGQGTRLTVV.

This clonotype was detected only a few times. The chain carries TRBV12-3 or TRBV12-4 and TRBJ2-5; tentatively, D is TRBD1 or TRBD2 (5 bases each). The CDR3 sequence is 13 residues long. Trimming pared 6 bases from V and 1 base from J, leaving 9 bases between. CDR3 sequence (DNA): TGTGCCAGCAGCAGGGACCCCCAAGAGACCCAGTACTTC. Translated: CASSRDPQETQYF.

This clonotype was detected a few times. The chain is built from TRBV2 and TRBJ1-1, with a weak D call TRBD1 (5 bases). Germline assignment: CDR1 SNHLY and CDR2 FYNNEI. The CDR3 is 15 residues long. V lost 0 bases, J lost 5 bases, and 13 bases lay in between. The CDR3 loop is CASSEADSGRTEAFF. In DNA, the CDR3 is TGTGCCAGCAGTGAAGCCGACTCAGGGCGGACTGAAGCTTTCTTT.

A few counts support this clonotype. Its ends do not fully match the called genes, so a read error is possible. The rearrangement links TRBV2 to TRBJ1-5; no reliable D call. The CDR3 totals 14 residues. Germline values: CDR1 SNHLY, CDR2 FYNNEI. The CDR3 region is CAGSGRPSNQPQHF. The CDR3 nucleotides are TGTGCCGGCAGTGGCAGACCTAGCAATCAGCCCCAGCATTTT.

This clonotype was detected ten times or more. V gene TRBV2 combines with J gene TRBJ2-1; maybe TRBD1 (8 bases). V lost 1 base, J lost 5 bases, and 12 bases lay in between. The CDR3 contains 15 residues. The V gene's germline CDR1 is SNHLY and CDR2 FYNNEI. The chain's CDR3 is CASSEDRGGHNEQFF. In nucleotides, the CDR3 is TGTGCCAGCAGTGAAGACAGGGGGGGACACAATGAGCAGTTCTTC.

The rearrangement joins TRBV10-1 to TRBJ2-3, with TRBD2 identical over 15 bases. This CDR3 is built from 16 residues. Germline trimming cut 4 bases from V and 3 bases from J; bases unmatched to any gene: 2. Germline CDR1 is WNHNN and CDR2 is SYGVQD (reference sequence). The CDR3 loop reads CASSGGTSGRTDTQYF. As DNA, the CDR3 is TGCGCCAGCAGTGGCGGGACTAGCGGGAGGACAGATACGCAGTATTTT.

The chain recombines TRBV29-1 with TRBJ1-4, with 9 bases aligning to TRBD1. V lost 5 bases and J lost 5; bases outside the gene matches: 3. The length of the CDR3 is 13 residues. The germline gives CDR1 SQVTM, CDR2 ANQGSEA. The CDR3 nucleotides read TGCAGCGTTCGCGGACAGGGGAATGAAAAACTGTTTTTT. Amino acid sequence: CSVRGQGNEKLFF.